The 10 T cell receptor beta chains below come from one sample, sequenced in a study of cytomegalovirus exposure and HLA in healthy donors. Both 60 Vbeta primers and 13 Jbeta primers went into the PCR. This table comes from immunoSEQ multiplex PCR, and its TCRdb copy is limited to in-frame clones, with some not included. The table lists under 250,000 clones, over 70% of them singletons. The sample comprised PBMCs. All receptors derive from a woman in her fifties or sixties in good health and CMV-seropositive.

The J gene is TRBJ1-1, the V gene TRBV28; D ambiguous. V shed 2 bases and J shed 0 bases, with 7 bases lying between them. CDR3 size: 14 residues. Germline-derived CDR1 and CDR2 are MDHEN and SYDVKM. The CDR3 sequence: CASSLGGMNTEAFF. The CDR3 DNA reads TGTGCCAGCAGTTTAGGAGGGATGAACACTGAAGCTTTCTTT.

The rearrangement joins TRBV7-3 to TRBJ2-5; 7 bases match TRBD2. Germline V gene lookup returns CDR1 SGHTA and CDR2 FQGTGA. The CDR3 spans 14 residues. Trimming removed 1 base from V and 2 bases from J; junction bases left unmatched: 1. CDR3: CASSLRAGQETQYF. The CDR3 bases are TGTGCCAGCAGCTTAAGAGCGGGACAAGAGACCCAGTACTTC.

The chain couples TRBV10-1 to TRBJ1-1; perhaps TRBD1 as D (5 bases). Germline loops: CDR1 WNHNN, CDR2 SYGVQD (reference sequence). The length of the CDR3 is 16 residues. V gave up 0 bases and J gave up 7 bases, with 18 bases separating them. The CDR3 coding sequence is TGCGCCAGCAGTGAGTCGACCCTTCGGGGGGTCGGTGAAGCTTTCTTT. It yields the protein CASSESTLRGVGEAFF.

V and J are TRBV18 and TRBJ2-7; TRBD1 might be the D (6 bases). The CDR3 runs to 13 residues. Germline CDR1 reads KGHSH; CDR2 reads LQKENI. V lost 4 bases and J 3 bases, leaving 10 bases between the germline ends. The CDR3 region has the DNA TGTGCCAGCTCACTTGGACAGATCTACGAGCAGTACTTC. Amino acid sequence: CASSLGQIYEQYF. Together with reference TRBV18 and TRBJ2-7, the CDR3 gives the full variable domain: NAGVMQNPRHLVRRRGQEARLRCSPMKGHSHVYWYRQLPEEGLKFMVYLQKENIIDESGMPKERFSAEFPKEGPSILRIQQVVRGDSAAYFCASSLGQIYEQYFGPGTRLTVT.

The chain joins TRBV7-9 to TRBJ1-2, with D hard to call. V was pared by 2 bases and J by 7 bases, with 11 bases between. The CDR3 runs 13 residues. The V gene's germline CDR1 is SEHNR and CDR2 FQNEAQ (reference sequence). The CDR3 DNA is TGTGCCAGCAGCTTATTGGCAGAGGGTGGCTACACCTTC. Translated, it gives CASSLLAEGGYTF.

This clone was observed a handful of times. CDR3 sequence (DNA): TGTGCCAGCAGCGCACGCGGGGACCACTCCTACAATGAGCAGTTCTTC. Its translation: CASSARGDHSYNEQFF. The chain employs TRBV7-9 and TRBJ2-1; a weak D match, TRBD2 (6 bases). Trimming removed 5 bases at V and 0 bases at J, with 14 bases between. The CDR3 contains 16 residues. Germline lookup yields CDR1 SEHNR and CDR2 FQNEAQ (reference sequence).

The chain combines TRBV5-4 with TRBJ2-2, with 13 positions matching TRBD2. CDR1 and CDR2 (germline): SGHNT, YYREEE (reference sequence). This CDR3 region has 16 residues. V shed 4 bases, J shed 7 bases, and the junction held 7 bases outside the gene matches. DNA for the CDR3: TGTGCCAGCAGCAAGGGACTAGCGGGACGGAACGGGGAGCTGTTTTTT. Translated, it gives CASSKGLAGRNGELFF.

The chain links TRBV6-1 to TRBJ1-2; D might be TRBD1 (6 bases). The germline gives CDR1 MNHNS, CDR2 SASEGT. CDR3 length: 12 residues. V lost 3 bases and J lost 5, with 7 bases in between. This CDR3 is CASSDDRYGYTF. The CDR3 bases are TGTGCCAGCAGTGACGACAGGTATGGCTACACCTTC.

The chain is built from TRBV19 and TRBJ2-3, with 16 bases that match TRBD2. The CDR3 loop spans 20 amino acids. Germline CDR1 reads LNHDA; CDR2 reads SQIVND (reference sequence). V dropped 5 bases and J dropped 1; count of bases not matched to a gene: 12. The CDR3 DNA follows: TGTGCCAGTAGTTCCGGAGGGGGGACTAGCGGGAGGGTCGGCACAGATACGCAGTATTTT. Translation gives CASSSGGGTSGRVGTDTQYF.

The V and J genes are TRBV6-5 and TRBJ2-5; 11 bases line up with TRBD2. The DNA end lines up better with TRBJ2-7; the J call may be wrong. The germline CDR1 and CDR2 sequences are MNHEY and SVGAGI. The CDR3 totals 16 residues. CDR3 amino acids: CASSYSSSGRAYEQYF. The CDR3 DNA is TGTGCCAGCAGTTACTCGAGTAGCGGGAGGGCCTACGAGCAGTACTTC.